The rows below give T cell receptor beta chains drawn from one sample of a study of Ad26.COV2.S vaccination and SARS-CoV-2 variants. Profiled with immunoSEQ multiplex PCR; TCRdb holds only in-frame clones, not every one. Counted here are hundreds of thousands of clones, about 90% occurring once; the ten biggest clones make up about 1.7%. Sequenced here: peripheral blood, sampled in a trial of Ad26.COV2.S vaccine versus placebo. Receptors originate from a person aged 18-65 years who received the Ad26.COV2.S COVID-19 vaccine or a placebo. Each CDR3 is given with its conserved first and last residue. D genes are given only for firm matches. Rows give clone size only sometimes, using once, few, many, or a class for an expanded clone.

CDR3 DNA	CDR3 protein	clone size	D gene	CDR3 length	V gene	J gene
TGTGCCAGTAAAAACAGGGGCCCGAACACCGGGGAGCTGTTTTTT	CASKNRGPNTGELFF	.	TRBD1	15	TRBV19	TRBJ2-2
TGTGCCACCAGCAGACCCTGGGTGTATACGCAGTATTTT	CATSRPWVYTQYF	.	.	13	TRBV15	TRBJ2-3
TGTGCCGGTAGGGAGAATGAAAAACTGTTTTTT	CAGRENEKLFF	.	.	11	TRBV6-5	TRBJ1-4
TGTGCCAGCAGTACAGACGGTAACCTTGGGGAGCAGTACTTC	CASSTDGNLGEQYF	.	.	14	TRBV2	TRBJ2-7
TGTGCCAGCAGCCAAGGACAGGGGGCAGGGGAGCAGTTCTTC	CASSQGQGAGEQFF	once	TRBD1	14	TRBV7-2	TRBJ2-1
TGTGCCACCAGCAGAGATCACGGGGACAGGGGAATGAACACTGAAGCTTTCTTT	CATSRDHGDRGMNTEAFF	.	TRBD1	18	TRBV15	TRBJ1-1
TGTGCCAGCAGCCGGGGCCAAGGATACAATGAGCAGTTCTTC	CASSRGQGYNEQFF	.	.	14	TRBV6-2/TRBV6-3	TRBJ2-1
TGTGCCAGCAGCGTAGGAGGGGGTGAGAAGGAGACCCAGTACTTC	CASSVGGGEKETQYF	.	.	15	TRBV9	TRBJ2-5
TGTGCCAGCTCACCGATAGGAGACCAAGAGACCCAGTACTTC	CASSPIGDQETQYF	.	.	14	TRBV18	TRBJ2-5
TGTGCCAGCAACGACGCTGGGGTGACGCAGTATTTT	CASNDAGVTQYF	.	.	12	TRBV7-9	TRBJ2-3
TGTGCCAGCACCATGGACAGGTTCTACGAGCAGTACTTC	CASTMDRFYEQYF	.	TRBD1	13	TRBV6-5	TRBJ2-7
TGTGCCAGCAGCCAGCCACAGGACCCTGGCTGTGGCTACACCTTC	CASSQPQDPGCGYTF	.	.	15	TRBV3-1/TRBV3-2	TRBJ1-2
TGCGCCAGCAGCTTGGACAGGGCCCTACAAGAGACCCAGTACTTC	CASSLDRALQETQYF	.	.	15	TRBV5-1	TRBJ2-5
TGCGCCAGCAGCCTAGTCGGAGGACAGGTTGAAGCTTTCTTT	CASSLVGGQVEAFF	.	TRBD1	14	TRBV4-1	TRBJ1-1
TGTGCCATCAGTGAGTCTATGATCTTCACGCACGAGCAGTACTTC	CAISESMIFTHEQYF	.	.	15	TRBV10-3	TRBJ2-7
TGCGCCAGCAGCCAATCCACGGTGGTCTACAATGAGCAGTTCTTC	CASSQSTVVYNEQFF	.	.	15	TRBV4-3	TRBJ2-1
TGCGCCAGCAGTGACGGGGCCTTCCGTGGTGACCCTGAAGCTTTCTTT	CASSDGAFRGDPEAFF	.	.	16	TRBV10-2	TRBJ1-1
TGTGCCAGCAGCCAACCGGGACAGGGTAACTATGGCTACACCTTC	CASSQPGQGNYGYTF	.	TRBD1	15	TRBV3-1/TRBV3-2	TRBJ1-2
TGCGCCAGCAGCCAATCTACGGGACGGTTCACCGGGGAGCTGTTTTTT	CASSQSTGRFTGELFF	once	.	16	TRBV4-3	TRBJ2-2
TGTGCCAGCAGCTTAGAAACTGGGTCTGGCTACACCTTC	CASSLETGSGYTF	few	.	13	TRBV7-2	TRBJ1-2
TGTGCCAGCAGCGTAGGGGGAGCGGGACATAGCACAGATACGCAGTATTTT	CASSVGGAGHSTDTQYF	.	.	17	TRBV9	TRBJ2-3
TGCGCCAGCAGCCAACAGGAAAACACTGAAGCTTTCTTT	CASSQQENTEAFF	.	.	13	TRBV4-3	TRBJ1-1
TGTGCCAGCAGCCAAGCTGGTGCGGGGGTATACGAGCAGTACTTC	CASSQAGAGVYEQYF	.	TRBD2	15	TRBV3-1/TRBV3-2	TRBJ2-7
TGTGCCAGCAGCTCCACGGGGGGGCCTAACGATGAGCAGTTCTTC	CASSSTGGPNDEQFF	.	TRBD2	15	TRBV7-2	TRBJ2-1
TGTGCCAGCAGTATACAACCGGGACTAGCGGAGCCCTACGAGCAGTACTTC	CASSIQPGLAEPYEQYF	.	TRBD2	17	TRBV2	TRBJ2-7
TGCGCCAGCAGCTTGATGGCAGTCAACACCGGGGAGCTGTTTTTT	CASSLMAVNTGELFF	.	.	15	TRBV5-1	TRBJ2-2
TGTGCCAGTAGTCGGACAGGGGCTGGGGAGCAGTACTTC	CASSRTGAGEQYF	few	TRBD1	13	TRBV19	TRBJ2-7
TGCGCCAGCAGATCGCAGGGAGGAATCTCCGAGCAGTACTTC	CASRSQGGISEQYF	.	.	14	TRBV5-1	TRBJ2-7
TGTGCCAGCAGCTTGATCCAGGCCAACTATGGCTACACCTTC	CASSLIQANYGYTF	.	.	14	TRBV5-4	TRBJ1-2
TGTGCCAGCAGCTTATGGCAGGGGGTTTTGGGGGAGACCCAGTACTTC	CASSLWQGVLGETQYF	.	TRBD1	16	TRBV7-9	TRBJ2-5
TGTGCCACCCATCTTGACCCGTCCGCAGATACGCAGTATTTT	CATHLDPSADTQYF	.	.	14	TRBV2	TRBJ2-3
TGTGCCAGCAGTTTACAGGGAGGGGGCTACGAGCAGTACTTC	CASSLQGGGYEQYF	.	.	14	TRBV27	TRBJ2-7
TGTGCCACTAGGGGCCCAAGGCAGGAGACCCAGTACTTC	CATRGPRQETQYF	.	.	13	TRBV19	TRBJ2-5
TGTGCCAGCTCTCCGGGGGACTACTACAATGAGCAGTTCTTC	CASSPGDYYNEQFF	.	TRBD2	14	TRBV19	TRBJ2-1
TGTGCCAGCATAAGGGACTCCTACGAGCAGTACTTC	CASIRDSYEQYF	.	.	12	TRBV2	TRBJ2-7
TGTGCCAGCAGCGCCGGACAGAGCTCCTATAATTCACCCCTCCACTTT	CASSAGQSSYNSPLHF	.	.	16	TRBV13	TRBJ1-6
TGTGCCAGCAGCCCTGTTGTCCCGGGGGTCTATGGCTACACCTTC	CASSPVVPGVYGYTF	.	.	15	TRBV7-8	TRBJ1-2
TGTGCCATCAGTGAGACACTAGCGGGGGGGCCCCACGAGCAGTACTTC	CAISETLAGGPHEQYF	.	TRBD2	16	TRBV10-3	TRBJ2-7